This is a list of T cell receptor beta chains from one sample in a study of tumor and adjacent non-tumor tissue in lung cancer. MiXCR, applied by TCRdb to the multiplex PCR reads, yields one record per CDR3 protein. Here the sample spans some 68,000 distinct CDR3 sequences, roughly 77% being singletons. Sequenced input: distant non-tumor lung tissue. The receptor set was obtained from a man in his 60s with non-small cell lung cancer. CDR3s include the opening cysteine and the closing phenylalanine or tryptophan. D genes are given only for firm matches. The size of a clone is reported for some rows only, either as once, few or many, or as a class for expanded clones.

cdr3_nt | cdr3_aa | d_call | j_call | v_call | clone_size
TGTGCCAGCAGCTTCTGGGGAACCTCTAGCACAGATACGCGCTATTTT | CASSFWGTSSTDTRYF | . | TRBJ2-3 | TRBV11-3 | .
TGCAGCCTCGGAGGGTGGGTTGCAGATACGCAGTATTTT | CSLGGWVADTQYF | . | TRBJ2-3 | TRBV29-1 | .
TGTATCAGTAGTTACTCGAGGCGGGAGATGGCCGAGCAGTACTTC | CISSYSRREMAEQYF | TRBD2 | TRBJ2-7 | TRBV6-5 | .
TGTGCCTGGGAGGGTCTACGGGAGGGCCTTTACAATGAGCAGTTCTTC | CAWEGLREGLYNEQFF | TRBD2 | TRBJ2-1 | TRBV30 | many
TGCGTCAGCAGCCACACACAGGGGGACACCGGGGAGCTGTTTTTT | CVSSHTQGDTGELFF | TRBD1 | TRBJ2-2 | TRBV4-1 | .
TGTGTCAGCAGCCTAACGGGACAGTCCCAAGAGACCCAGTACTTC | CVSSLTGQSQETQYF | TRBD1 | TRBJ2-5 | TRBV2 | .
TGTGCCAGCAGCAAACAAGAACAGGGTACTAATGAAAAACTGTTTTTT | CASSKQEQGTNEKLFF | . | TRBJ1-4 | TRBV7-9 | many
TGTGCCAGCAGCCGCTGGACTATCGGGAGGCATGAGACCCTGTACTTC | CASSRWTIGRHETLYF | TRBD2 | TRBJ2-5 | TRBV14 | .
TGTCCCAGCAGCCAATTAACCCCTAGCTCCCTTCCTAGCACAGATACGCAGTATTTT | CPSSQLTPSSLPSTDTQYF | . | TRBJ2-3 | TRBV6-6 | .
TGTGCCAGTAGCCCCTCGGGACAGAGGGTTCGGGAGCAGTACTTC | CASSPSGQRVREQYF | TRBD1 | TRBJ2-7 | TRBV11-3 | once
TGTGCCACCCTTACACTAGCGGGAGGGCCTGATACGCAGTATTTC | CATLTLAGGPDTQYF | TRBD2 | TRBJ2-3 | TRBV10-3 | .
TGTTCCAGCATTTCCGGGCTAGCAAATAGGACAGATACGCAGTATTTT | CSSISGLANRTDTQYF | . | TRBJ2-3 | TRBV11-3 | .
TGTGCCGGCAGTGCACGGGATAGGGGGCTCAATCGGCCCCAGCATTTT | CAGSARDRGLNRPQHF | TRBD1 | TRBJ1-5 | TRBV6-1 | .
TGTGCCGGCAGTGACCGGGACAGCGCACGTCACCTTGGTAATTCACCCCTCCACTTT | CAGSDRDSARHLGNSPLHF | TRBD1 | TRBJ1-6 | TRBV9 | few
TGTGCCAGCAGCCATACTAGTGGAACCCGGGAGCTGTTGTTT | CASSHTSGTRELLF | . | TRBJ2-2 | TRBV11-1 | .
TGCAGTGCTACCTCCTCACTAGTGGAGACCTACAATGATCAATTCTTC | CSATSSLVETYNDQFF | . | TRBJ2-1 | TRBV20-1 | .
TGCGTCAGGAGCCAAGGACCCGGGACAGGGGGCAGGGGCACTGAAGCTTTCTTT | CVRSQGPGTGGRGTEAFF | TRBD1 | TRBJ1-1 | TRBV4-1 | .
TGTGCCACCAGTGATCGGGACAGGAGGACAAACATTCAGTACTTC | CATSDRDRRTNIQYF | TRBD1 | TRBJ2-4 | TRBV24-1 | many
TGCAGCGTTGGAGGTATCTCCTACGAGCAGTACTTC | CSVGGISYEQYF | . | TRBJ2-7 | TRBV29-1 | .
TGTGCCAGCTGCCCCCACACGGTTTATGGCTACGCCTTC | CASCPHTVYGYAF | . | TRBJ1-2 | TRBV7-8 | .
TGTACCAGCAGTTTGCTAGTGCCCAACTCCTACGAGCAATACTTC | CTSSLLVPNSYEQYF | . | TRBJ2-7 | TRBV6-2/TRBV6-3 | .
TGTGCCATCAATGAGGATCCTAGCGGGAGCTCCTATAATGAGCAGTTCTTC | CAINEDPSGSSYNEQFF | TRBD2 | TRBJ2-1 | TRBV10-3 | .
TGTGCCACCAGCAGCCCTTTGGTATTTGGGTATGGCTACACCTTC | CATSSPLVFGYGYTF | . | TRBJ1-2 | TRBV15 | .
TGTGCCAGCATTTTCCCCCTAGAACAATCGGGACAGAGATCCACAGATATGCAGTATTTT | CASIFPLEQSGQRSTDMQYF | TRBD1 | TRBJ2-3 | TRBV28 | .
TGTGCCAGCAGCCTAGCGAGTCAGAACACAGTTACGCAGTATTTT | CASSLASQNTVTQYF | . | TRBJ2-3 | TRBV13 | .
TGTACCAGCGCCTTAGAGAGGGGAGACATTCAGTACTTC | CTSALERGDIQYF | . | TRBJ2-4 | TRBV11-1 | .
TGCAGTGCTAGCCTCAACATAGATACGCAGTATTTT | CSASLNIDTQYF | . | TRBJ2-3 | TRBV20-1 | .
TGCAGCGTCGCCACAGAGGATAACACCCGGGAGCTGTTTTTT | CSVATEDNTRELFF | . | TRBJ2-2 | TRBV29-1 | once
TGCAGAGTTGCTTATGGGGGTTGGGGCACTGAAGTTTTCTTT | CRVAYGGWGTEVFF | . | TRBJ1-1 | TRBV29-1 | .
TGTGCCGTCAGTAAAGACACGTACGAAGAGACCCAGTACTTC | CAVSKDTYEETQYF | . | TRBJ2-5 | TRBV11-1 | .
TGTGGCAGCAGCCCAACTAGCGGACCGTACAATGAGCAGTCCTTC | CGSSPTSGPYNEQSF | TRBD2 | TRBJ2-1 | TRBV11-1 | .
TGTGCCAGCAGTTGCGGGGTCCTGGATGAGAAGTACTTC | CASSCGVLDEKYF | . | TRBJ2-1 | TRBV6-5 | .